Sequencing of this TCR beta chain was carried out in a study of cytomegalovirus exposure and HLA in healthy donors. Across the whole study: Inside one of the first data releases sat roughly 80 million unique TCRs taken from HLA-typed donors. Overall study results and limits: Indistinguishable V segments such as TRBV6-2 and TRBV6-3 were excluded. An analysis that was carried out later associated approximately 17,000 TCR beta sequences with HLA alleles at 0.05 false discovery rate.

PCR used 60 Vbeta primers and 13 Jbeta primers. Here immunoSEQ multiplex PCR was the method, and the copy in TCRdb shows in-frame clones only, minus some. This table has approximately 150,000 clones, about 80% appearing once. CDR3 length: 13 residues. V lost 8 bases and J lost 7, with 15 bases in between. Germline CDR1 SGHTA, CDR2 FQGTGA. This clone has more than one count but fewer than ten. The antigen remains unidentified. Sequencing was done on a sample of PBMCs. The J gene is TRBJ1-5, the V gene TRBV7-3; TRBD1 is a possible D gene (5 bases). This clonotype originated in a female donor in good health and CMV-seronegative. The CDR3 is CASSRGAYQPQHF. CDR3 DNA: TGTGCCAGCTCGCGGGGCGCGTACCAGCCCCAGCATTTT.